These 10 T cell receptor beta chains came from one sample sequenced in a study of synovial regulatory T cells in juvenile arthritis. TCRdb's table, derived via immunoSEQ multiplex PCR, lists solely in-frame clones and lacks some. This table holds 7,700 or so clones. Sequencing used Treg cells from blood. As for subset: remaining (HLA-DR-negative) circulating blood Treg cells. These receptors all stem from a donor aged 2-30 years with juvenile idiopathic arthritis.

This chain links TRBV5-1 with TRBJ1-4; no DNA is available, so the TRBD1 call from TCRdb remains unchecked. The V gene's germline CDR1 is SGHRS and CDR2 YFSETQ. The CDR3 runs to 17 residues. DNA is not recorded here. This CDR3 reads CASSLALDRAINEKLFF.

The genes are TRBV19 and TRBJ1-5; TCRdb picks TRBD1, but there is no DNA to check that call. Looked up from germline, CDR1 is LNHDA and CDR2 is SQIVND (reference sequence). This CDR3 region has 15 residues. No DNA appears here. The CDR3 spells CASSTKQGRNQPQHF.

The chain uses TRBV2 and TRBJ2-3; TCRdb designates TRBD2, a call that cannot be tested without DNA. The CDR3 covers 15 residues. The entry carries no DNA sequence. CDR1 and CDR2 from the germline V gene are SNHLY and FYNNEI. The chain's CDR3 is CASSRASGGADTQYF.

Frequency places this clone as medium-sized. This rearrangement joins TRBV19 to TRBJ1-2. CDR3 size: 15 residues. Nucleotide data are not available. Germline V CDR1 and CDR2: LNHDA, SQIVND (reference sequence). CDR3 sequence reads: CASSIGQLLNYGYTF. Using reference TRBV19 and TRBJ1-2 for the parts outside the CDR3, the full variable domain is DGGITQSPKYLFRKEGQNVTLSCEQNLNHDAMYWYRQDPGQGLRLIYYSQIVNDFQKGDIAEGYSVSREKKESFPLTVTSAQKNPTAFYLCASSIGQLLNYGYTFGSGTRLTVV.

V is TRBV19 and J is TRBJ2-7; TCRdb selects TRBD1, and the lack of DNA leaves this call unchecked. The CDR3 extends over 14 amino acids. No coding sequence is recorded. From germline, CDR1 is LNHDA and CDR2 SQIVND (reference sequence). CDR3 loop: CASNPDRNSYEQYF.

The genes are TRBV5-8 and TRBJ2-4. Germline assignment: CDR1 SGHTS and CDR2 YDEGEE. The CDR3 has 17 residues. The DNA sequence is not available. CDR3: CASSFTDILGAKNIQYF.

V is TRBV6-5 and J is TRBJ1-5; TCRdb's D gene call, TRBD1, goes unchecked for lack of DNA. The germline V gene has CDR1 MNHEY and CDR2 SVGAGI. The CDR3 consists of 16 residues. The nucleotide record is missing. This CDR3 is CASSYQTGGGDQPQHF.

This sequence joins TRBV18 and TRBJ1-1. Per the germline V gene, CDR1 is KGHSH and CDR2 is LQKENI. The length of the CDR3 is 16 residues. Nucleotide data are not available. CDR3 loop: CASSPPGTGRSTEAFF.

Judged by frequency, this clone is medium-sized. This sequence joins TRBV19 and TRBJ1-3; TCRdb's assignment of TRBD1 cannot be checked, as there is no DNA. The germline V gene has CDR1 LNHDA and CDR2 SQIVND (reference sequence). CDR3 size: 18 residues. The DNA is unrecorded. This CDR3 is CASSPGQGEYYSGNTIYF.

The CDR3 reads CASSPRVGASGVSTDTQYF. The chain employs TRBV18 and TRBJ2-3; TCRdb's D call, TRBD2, is unchecked because there is no DNA. The CDR3 consists of 19 residues. A DNA sequence was not provided. Germline V lookup: CDR1 KGHSH, CDR2 LQKENI.